This TCR beta chain was recorded in a study of OX40 agonist ivuxolimab in advanced cancers. Overall study findings and caveats: Mean expanded clone counts were higher in CD8+ than CD4+ T cells.

With respect to this clone: The antigen remains undetermined.

The repertoire was sequenced with immunoSEQ multiplex PCR; TCRdb's copy has only in-frame clones and lacks some. Here the sample spans just over 30,000 clones, 70% to 90% being singletons. The sample here was CD4+ or CD8+ T cells sorted from blood, taken in a trial of the OX40 agonist ivuxolimab. The source is an adult with an advanced solid tumor such as melanoma, head and neck, liver or kidney cancer.

CDR3 sequence (DNA): TGTGCCAGCACTGAGACAGGTCGAAGAGCTTTCTTT. This translates into CASTETGRRAFF. The rearrangement joins TRBV6-1 to TRBJ1-1; D may be TRBD1 (6 bases). The CDR3 has 12 amino acids. Between the trimmed V and J ends, which lost 7 bases and 10 bases, there was a span of 16 bases. The germline CDR1 and CDR2 sequences are MNHNS and SASEGT.